The source of this T cell receptor (beta chain) is a study of blood T cell repertoires in COVID-19. About the study: Samples taken during acute and convalescent COVID-19 were collected in the United States, Italy and Spain. Sources were T cells, B-cell-depleted T cells, or PBMCs; the material itself was cDNA or gDNA.

In the authors' workflow: Using reference gene primer amplification, nucleated cell counts were estimated. Assay used: immunoSEQ multiplex PCR; TCRdb lists only in-frame clones, some missing. V, J and clone size were drawn from that table, and D and trimming were deduced from the DNA. The sample includes around 120,000 clones, roughly 80% seen only once; the top ten take approximately 22%. The trim removed 4 bases at V and 7 bases at J, leaving 14 bases unmatched. Germline V gives CDR1 MNHNS, CDR2 SASEGT. This CDR3 comprises 17 residues. The clonotype originates from a man aged 65 to 85 with active or convalescent COVID-19. The sample taken for sequencing was peripheral blood. The chain has TRBV6-1 and TRBJ2-2; 8 positions match TRBD2. The CDR3 loop is CASSGERGPIRVGELFF. The CDR3 nucleotides read TGTGCCAGCAGTGGGGAGCGGGGGCCAATCCGAGTCGGGGAGCTGTTTTTT.